This T cell receptor (beta chain) emerged from a study of blood T cell repertoires in COVID-19. The method was immunoSEQ multiplex PCR; TCRdb's version includes in-frame clones alone and lacks a portion of them. The data hold 270,000 or so clones, with roughly 85% observed a single time. This clone has a handful of counts. Input material: PBMCs or T cells enriched from blood (not recorded which). This TCR derives from a woman in her fifties or sixties who had been exposed to COVID-19.

Written as DNA, the CDR3 is TGTGCCTGGAGTTCCCTCGGGGTTCCGACGAACACTGAAGCTTTCTTT. This translates into CAWSSLGVPTNTEAFF. V usage is TRBV30 and J usage is TRBJ1-1; D not resolved. CDR3 length: 16 amino acids. Germline assignment: CDR1 GTSNPN and CDR2 SVGIG (reference sequence). Trimming cost V 2 bases and J 1 base, with 17 bases left between them. Full variable domain (outside the CDR3, taken from reference TRBV30 and TRBJ1-1): SQTIHQWPATLVQPVGSPLSLECTVEGTSNPNLYWYRQAAGRGLQLLFYSVGIGQISSEVPQNLSASRPQDRQFILSSKKLLLSDSGFYLCAWSSLGVPTNTEAFFGQGTRLTVV.